This T cell receptor beta chain was recovered during a study of T-cell reconstitution after alpha-beta-depleted transplantation in children. Study-wide points: Most T-cell counts and diversity one year after the transplant came from T cells that were newly produced. In some patients, recipient T cells and intrathymic progenitors surviving conditioning explained high day-60 diversity. Reports say that about two months after transplant, the alpha-beta T cells came out of several hundred graft clones that had expanded.

Germline loops: CDR1 DFQATT, CDR2 SNEGSKA (reference sequence). The CDR3 extends over 14 amino acids. Trimming left V 5 bases short and J 5 bases short, with 19 bases between. Library preparation (for TCRbeta) was performed with unique molecular identifiers. TCRdb reanalysed the PCR reads using MiXCR and keeps one entry per CDR3 protein. The sample consists of hundreds of thousands of distinct CDR3 sequences, 13% of them appearing once. This clonotype was counted between two and nine times. What it binds is not known. Specimen: PBMCs, mostly from graft donor cells, collected 360 days after TCRalphabeta/CD19-depleted stem cell transplant. The chain recombines TRBV20-1 with TRBJ2-7; no definite D call. The receptor was derived from a male patient younger than 18 who had a stem cell transplant for acute myeloid leukemia, so the T cells may come from the graft donor. The CDR3 DNA reads as TGCAGTGCTCCCCCCGGTAGGGCCCAGGACGAGCAGTACTTC. Amino acids: CSAPPGRAQDEQYF.